This T cell receptor beta chain was identified in a study of a mutant IDH1 vaccine in newly diagnosed glioma. Study-wide background: There were approximately 62% males and about 38% females among treated patients, whose mean age was about 44 years. Before enrollment, the patients had been treated with radiotherapy alone, temozolomide alone, or both together. Most of them had received both. Study-wide findings and caveats: Pseudoprogression apparently lacked any relation to changes in top peripheral T cell clonotypes. Of all patients, about 94% showed vaccine-induced immune responses.

The protocol was immunoSEQ multiplex PCR, while the TCRdb copy is restricted to in-frame clones and leaves out a portion. Here the sample spans around 50,000 clones, 80% to 90% being singletons. Specified time point: baseline, week 1 (first vaccination visit). The treatment was: pre-vaccination baseline after standard-of-care therapy. Remarks on this clone: Its antigen is not identified.

The receptor was derived from a man aged 40-49 years with glioma. This specimen was PBMCs, taken from a glioma patient treated with radiotherapy, temozolomide or both.

DNA for the CDR3: TGTGCTAGTGGTTTCGTGGGGGGCATGGCTTTCTTT. This sequence encodes CASGFVGGMAFF. The chain couples TRBV12-5 to TRBJ1-1, with a possible D match to TRBD1 (6 bases). CDR3 size: 12 residues. V shed 3 bases and J shed 11 bases, with 13 bases lying between them. The germline V gene encodes CDR1 LGHNT and CDR2 FRNRAP.